The 22 T cell receptor beta chains below come from one sample, sequenced in a study of CD8+CD57+ T cells in acquired aplastic anemia (dated by TCRdb to about 2018). The sequencing machine was an Illumina HiSeq 2000. Genomic DNA was used as template for profiling of TCR beta VDJ combinations and CDR3 sequences. Using fastp at Q25 and MiXCR, TCRdb reprocessed the public reads and kept productive beta chains. When rows share a CDR3 protein, they turn into one entry using the most common DNA and genes. The sample data list 250,000 to 350,000 distinct CDR3 sequences, and 55% to 65% of these were observed just once. The top ten clones comprise approximately 8% of the sample. Input material: sorted CD4+, CD8+, or CD8+CD57+ T cells (not recorded which) from PBMCs. The receptor set was obtained from a human donor with severe aplastic anemia or a healthy control (not recorded which).

This clonotype was observed at least ten times. V is TRBV20-1 and J is TRBJ1-2; D might be TRBD1 (5 bases). The CDR3 sequence is 12 residues long. Germline CDR1 DFQATT, CDR2 SNEGSKA (reference sequence). Trimming removed 6 bases at V and 6 bases at J, with 14 bases between. The CDR3 spells CSAPLGGNGYTF. The DNA of the CDR3 is TGCAGTGCCCCCTTGGGGGGAAATGGCTACACCTTC.

This rearrangement joins TRBV11-2 to TRBJ1-4; TRBD1 matches at 8 bases. The CDR3 runs 14 residues. The germline V gene encodes CDR1 SGHAT and CDR2 FQNNGV. V shed 5 bases and J 7 bases; nucleotides not matched to a gene: 6. CDR3 sequence: CASSERTGSEKLFF. The DNA for the CDR3 is TGTGCCAGCAGCGAAAGGACAGGGAGTGAAAAACTGTTTTTT.

V usage is TRBV29-1 and J usage is TRBJ1-1; D call uncertain. CDR1 SQVTM and CDR2 ANQGSEA come from the germline V gene. With 3 bases removed from V and 1 base from J, the gap between germline ends came to 6 bases. This CDR3 is 12 amino acids long. The CDR3 region is CSVDRSNTEAFF. The CDR3 DNA reads TGCAGCGTTGATAGGTCGAACACTGAAGCTTTCTTT.

This chain joins TRBV30 and TRBJ1-3; D not resolved. V was cut by 4 bases and J by 2 bases, with 12 bases left in between. The CDR3 is 14 amino acids. Germline V gives CDR1 GTSNPN, CDR2 SVGIG (reference sequence). CDR3 protein: CAWISRRAGNTIYF. CDR3 coding DNA: TGTGCCTGGATAAGTAGGAGAGCTGGAAACACCATATATTTT. The full variable domain, with the rest looked up from reference TRBV30 and TRBJ1-3, is SQTIHQWPATLVQPVGSPLSLECTVEGTSNPNLYWYRQAAGRGLQLLFYSVGIGQISSEVPQNLSASRPQDRQFILSSKKLLLSDSGFYLCAWISRRAGNTIYFGEGSWLTVV.

Regarding this clonotype: At one boundary the junction diverges from the germline segment, which might be a read error. The chain joins TRBV2 to TRBJ2-1; D remains ambiguous. Germline V gene lookup returns CDR1 SNHLY and CDR2 FYNNEI. The CDR3 loop spans 12 amino acids. The CDR3 region is CASSGLAAEELF. CDR3 bases: TGTGCCAGCAGTGGGCTTGCCGCAGAGGAGCTCTTC. Full variable domain (outside the CDR3, taken from reference TRBV2 and TRBJ2-1): EPEVTQTPSHQVTQMGQEVILRCVPISNHLYFYWYRQILGQKVEFLVSFYNNEISEKSEIFDDQFSVERPDGSNFTLKIRSTKLEDSAMYFCASSGLAAEELFGPGTRLTVL.

CDR3 nucleotides: TGTGCCAGCAGCAAGGACAGGGCTGATAATTCACCCCTCCACTTT. Protein product: CASSKDRADNSPLHF. This chain joins TRBV7-2 and TRBJ1-6; 8 positions agree with TRBD1. V was clipped by 5 bases and J by 5 bases; unmatched bases: 5. The V gene's germline CDR1 is SGHTA and CDR2 FQGNSA. The CDR3 is 15 residues long.

This clonotype has just one count. This chain links TRBV7-2 with TRBJ1-6; D not resolved. V was cut by 8 bases and J by 9 bases, with 20 bases left in between. CDR1 and CDR2 (germline): SGHTA, FQGNSA. The CDR3 contains 15 residues. CDR3 in amino acids: CASSPLGVEGSPLHF. In DNA form, the CDR3 reads TGTGCCAGCTCACCCCTGGGAGTTGAAGGTTCACCCCTCCACTTT.

This clonotype occurred a few times. The junction differs from germline at one of its ends, possibly a read error. The chain links TRBV2 to TRBJ2-1; D may be TRBD2 (6 bases). The CDR3 length is 17 residues. Germline V gene data show CDR1 as SNHLY and CDR2 as FYNNEI. CDR3 bases: TGTGCCAGCAGTGAAGCGGGAGGACTCCCCTCCGACAATGAGCAGTTCTTC. Protein: CASSEAGGLPSDNEQFF.

This clonotype appeared many times. The chain uses TRBV3-1 and TRBJ1-4; a weak D match, TRBD1 (5 bases). V lost 2 bases and J 7 bases, leaving 14 bases between the germline ends. Germline CDR1 reads LGHDT; CDR2 reads YNNKEL (reference sequence). The CDR3 is made up of 15 amino acids. CDR3 amino acids: CASSQSGTLGEKLFF. The CDR3 nucleotides read TGTGCCAGCAGCCAATCCGGGACCCTGGGTGAAAAACTGTTTTTT. Full variable domain (remainder filled in from reference TRBV3-1 and TRBJ1-4): DTAVSQTPKYLVTQMGNDKSIKCEQNLGHDTMYWYKQDSKKFLKIMFSYNNKELIINETVPNRFSPKSPDKAHLNLHINSLELGDSAVYFCASSQSGTLGEKLFFGSGTQLSVL.

The sample holds many counts of this clonotype. The chain carries TRBV12-3 or TRBV12-4 and TRBJ1-4; D unclear. The CDR3 covers 14 residues. Trimming removed 3 bases from V and 7 bases from J, with 12 bases in between. CDR3 region: CASSLLRVGEKLFF. The CDR3 region has the DNA TGTGCCAGCAGTTTGTTGAGGGTTGGTGAAAAACTGTTTTTT.

By share of the sample, this clonotype is medium-sized. The rearrangement uses TRBV6-2 or TRBV6-3 and TRBJ1-4, with no clear D. The CDR3 spans 15 residues. Per the germline V gene, CDR1 is MNHEY and CDR2 is SVGEGT. Between the trimmed V and J ends, which lost 2 bases and 0 bases, there was a span of 7 bases. Written as DNA, the CDR3 is TGTGCCAGCAGTTACCCGGAGGCAACTAATGAAAAACTGTTTTTT. The encoded protein is CASSYPEATNEKLFF.

The chain is built from TRBV2 and TRBJ2-5, with D perhaps matching TRBD1 (6 bases). The CDR3 spans 11 residues. Germline values: CDR1 SNHLY, CDR2 FYNNEI. CDR3 residues: CHRVSVETQYF. The CDR3 bases are TGTCACAGGGTTTCTGTAGAGACCCAGTACTTC.

This chain joins TRBV29-1 and TRBJ2-7; perhaps TRBD2 as D (6 bases). The germline V gene has CDR1 SQVTM and CDR2 ANQGSEA. Trimming pared 8 bases from V and 4 bases from J, leaving 15 bases between. CDR3 length: 12 amino acids. CDR3 sequence: CSFTLGGYEQYF. The CDR3 DNA follows: TGCAGCTTCACCCTGGGAGGTTACGAGCAGTACTTC.

The chain links TRBV7-2 to TRBJ2-7; TRBD2 agrees at 7 bases. This CDR3 region has 17 residues. Germline CDR1 reads SGHTA; CDR2 reads FQGNSA. V gave up 1 base and J gave up 4 bases; unmatched junction bases: 13. The CDR3 sequence is CASSLGGRGGRPYEQYF. The DNA of the CDR3 is TGTGCCAGCAGCTTAGGGGGTCGGGGCGGGAGACCGTACGAGCAGTACTTC. The entire variable domain, with the rest obtained from reference TRBV7-2 and TRBJ2-7, is as follows: GAGVSQSPSNKVTEKGKDVELRCDPISGHTALYWYRQSLGQGLEFLIYFQGNSAPDKSGLPSDRFSAERTGGSVSTLTIQRTQQEDSAVYLCASSLGGRGGRPYEQYFGPGTRLTVT.

This clonotype was seen a handful of times. The V gene is TRBV27, the J gene TRBJ1-2, with D unclear. CDR1 is MNHEY, CDR2 SMNVEV, per germline (reference sequence). Trimming took off 5 bases at V and 4 bases at J, with 14 bases between the two ends. The length of the CDR3 is 14 residues. In nucleotides, the CDR3 is TGTGCCAGCAGTATCACCCCACGGGCCTATGGCTACACCTTC. Protein product: CASSITPRAYGYTF.

The V gene is TRBV4-2, the J gene TRBJ1-5; D remains ambiguous. The length of the CDR3 is 13 residues. Germline values: CDR1 LGHNA, CDR2 YNFKEQ. V was pared by 5 bases and J by 6 bases, with 11 bases between. The CDR3 sequence is CASSGSLTQPQHF. The CDR3 bases are TGTGCCAGCAGCGGGTCCCTTACTCAGCCCCAGCATTTT.

With respect to this clonotype: A much larger clone sits a single nucleotide away, making a read error possible. The chain combines TRBV6-1 with TRBJ2-3; D might be TRBD1 or TRBD2, each matching 6 bases. Per germline, CDR1 MNHNS and CDR2 SASEGT. The CDR3 runs to 17 residues. CDR3 protein: CASSSPGGPISTGTQYF. The CDR3 region has the DNA TGTGCCAGCAGCTCCCCCGGGGGCCCAATTAGCACAGGTACGCAGTATTTT.

The genes are TRBV7-6 and TRBJ2-1; maybe TRBD2 (7 bases). This CDR3 is 17 amino acids long. Germline CDR1 is SGHVS and CDR2 is FNYEAQ. The ends were cut back, 1 base at V and 3 bases at J, with 16 bases in the middle. The chain's CDR3 is CASSLGARGPLYNEQFF. Here the CDR3 DNA reads TGTGCCAGCAGCTTAGGGGCGCGGGGGCCGCTCTACAATGAGCAGTTCTTC.

This chain links TRBV7-9 with TRBJ2-6; no reliable D call. CDR3 size: 19 residues. CDR1 is SEHNR, CDR2 FQNEAQ, per germline (reference sequence). The germline V and J ends were trimmed by 5 bases and 1 base, with 21 bases remaining between them. The CDR3 region is CASSTPQGTAKSGANVLTF. In DNA form, the CDR3 reads TGTGCCAGCAGCACCCCGCAAGGCACAGCGAAGTCTGGGGCCAACGTCCTGACTTTC. The entire variable domain, with the rest obtained from reference TRBV7-9 and TRBJ2-6, is as follows: DTGVSQNPRHKITKRGQNVTFRCDPISEHNRLYWYRQTLGQGPEFLTYFQNEAQLEKSRLLSDRFSAERPKGSFSTLEIQRTEQGDSAMYLCASSTPQGTAKSGANVLTFGAGSRLTVL.

This clonotype was seen a handful of times. This chain uses TRBV20-1 with TRBJ2-3, with D tentatively TRBD1 or TRBD2 (5 bases each). CDR3 length equals 14 residues. Trimming removed 3 bases at V and 0 bases at J, with 10 bases between. CDR1 and CDR2 (germline): DFQATT, SNEGSKA (reference sequence). The CDR3 coding sequence is TGCAGTGCTAGTATCGGGGCCAGCACAGATACGCAGTATTTT. Its translation: CSASIGASTDTQYF.

This rearrangement joins TRBV20-1 to TRBJ1-2, with D possibly TRBD1 on 5 matching bases. The length of the CDR3 is 13 residues. Germline V CDR1 and CDR2: DFQATT, SNEGSKA (reference sequence). Trimming removed 3 bases at V and 4 bases at J, with 12 bases between. As DNA, the CDR3 is TGCAGTGCTAGCCCCAGGGCGGGCTATGGCTACACCTTC. Protein product: CSASPRAGYGYTF.

This clonotype was observed at least ten times. The chain is built from TRBV5-6 and TRBJ2-7; no clear D gene. Trimming cost V 3 bases and J 3 bases, with 7 bases left between them. The CDR3 is 12 residues long. Per germline, CDR1 SGHDT and CDR2 YYEEEE. The CDR3 DNA reads as TGTGCCAGCAGCTCAAGATACTACGAGCAGTACTTC. Encoded protein: CASSSRYYEQYF.